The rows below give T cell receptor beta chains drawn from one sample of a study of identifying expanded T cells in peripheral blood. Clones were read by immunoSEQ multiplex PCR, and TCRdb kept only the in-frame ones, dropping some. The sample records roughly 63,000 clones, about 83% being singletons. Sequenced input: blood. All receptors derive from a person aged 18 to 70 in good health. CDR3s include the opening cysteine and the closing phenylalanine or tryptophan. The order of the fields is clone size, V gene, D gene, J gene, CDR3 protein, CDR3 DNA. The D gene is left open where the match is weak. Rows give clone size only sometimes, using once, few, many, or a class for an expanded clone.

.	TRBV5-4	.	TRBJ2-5	CASSEGLAEETQYF	TGTGCCAGCAGCGAAGGGCTAGCCGAAGAGACCCAGTACTTC
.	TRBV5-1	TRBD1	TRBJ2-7	CASRSGTGTYEQYF	TGCGCCAGCAGATCCGGGACAGGGACCTACGAGCAGTACTTC
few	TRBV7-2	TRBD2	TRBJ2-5	CASSPRLAGETQYF	TGTGCCAGCAGCCCCCGACTAGCGGGAGAGACCCAGTACTTC
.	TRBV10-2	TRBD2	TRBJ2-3	CASWGLAGGKDTQYF	TGCGCCAGCTGGGGACTAGCGGGAGGCAAAGATACGCAGTATTTT
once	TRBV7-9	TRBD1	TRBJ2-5	CASSSQGESQETQYF	TGTGCCAGCAGCTCTCAGGGGGAAAGCCAAGAGACCCAGTACTTC
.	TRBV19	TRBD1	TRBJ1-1	CASATGVGTEAFF	TGTGCCAGTGCGACAGGGGTCGGCACTGAAGCTTTCTTT
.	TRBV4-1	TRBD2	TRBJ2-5	CASSQWRGETQYF	TGCGCCAGCAGCCAATGGCGGGGGGAGACCCAGTACTTC
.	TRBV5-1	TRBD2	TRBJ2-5	CASSLMRGGQETQYF	TGCGCCAGCAGCTTGATGCGGGGGGGACAGGAGACCCAGTACTTC
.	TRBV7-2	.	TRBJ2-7	CASSLGGGNIDEQYF	TGTGCCAGCAGCTTAGGGGGCGGGAATATCGACGAGCAGTACTTC
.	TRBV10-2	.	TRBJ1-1	CASSESSGTEAFF	TGCGCCAGCAGTGAGTCGTCGGGGACTGAAGCTTTCTTT
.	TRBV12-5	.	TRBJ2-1	CASGLEARYEQFF	TGTGCTAGTGGTTTGGAGGCCCGGTATGAGCAGTTCTTC
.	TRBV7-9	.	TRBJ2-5	CASSLGIQETQYF	TGTGCCAGCAGCTTAGGGATCCAAGAGACCCAGTACTTC
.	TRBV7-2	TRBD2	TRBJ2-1	CASSLLAGAFNEQFF	TGTGCCAGCAGCTTGCTAGCGGGAGCATTTAATGAGCAGTTCTTC
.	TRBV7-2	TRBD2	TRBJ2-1	CASSRGGLAGDEQFF	TGTGCCAGCAGCCGGGGGGGACTAGCGGGAGATGAGCAGTTCTTC
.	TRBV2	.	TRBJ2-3	CASSRQGGPTDTQYF	TGTGCCAGCAGTAGACAAGGGGGACCCACAGATACGCAGTATTTT
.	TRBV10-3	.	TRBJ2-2	CAISENSLNTGELFF	TGTGCCATCAGTGAAAACAGCCTTAACACCGGGGAGCTGTTTTTT
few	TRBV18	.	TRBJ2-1	CASSSLGHGGLYNVEQFF	TGTGCCAGCTCATCATTAGGACACGGGGGACTCTACAATGTTGAGCAGTTCTTC
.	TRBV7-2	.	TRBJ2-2	CASSLVARGPTGELFF	TGTGCCAGCAGCTTAGTTGCTAGGGGCCCCACCGGGGAGCTGTTTTTT
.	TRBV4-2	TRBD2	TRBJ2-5	CASSQASRSGGARTQYF	TGTGCCAGCAGCCAAGCCTCCCGTAGCGGGGGGGCCAGGACCCAGTACTTC
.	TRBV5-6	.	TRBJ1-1	CASSAPVSTEAFF	TGTGCCAGCAGCGCACCGGTAAGCACTGAAGCTTTCTTT
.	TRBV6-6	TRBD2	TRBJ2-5	CASSGGTSGRQETQYF	TGTGCCAGCAGTGGGGGGACTAGCGGGAGACAAGAGACCCAGTACTTC
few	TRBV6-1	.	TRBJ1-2	CASSDVGGYTF	TGTGCCAGCAGTGACGTCGGGGGCTACACCTTC
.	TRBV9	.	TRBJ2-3	CASSPGDITDTQYF	TGTGCCAGCAGCCCCGGTGATATCACAGATACGCAGTATTTT
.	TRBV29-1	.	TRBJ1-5	CSVEYGLGGPQHF	TGCAGCGTTGAATACGGCCTGGGGGGGCCCCAGCATTTT
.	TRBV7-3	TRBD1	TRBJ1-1	CASSSGTGTEAFF	TGTGCCAGCAGCTCCGGGACAGGGACTGAAGCTTTCTTT
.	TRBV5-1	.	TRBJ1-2	CASSLEMGHGYTF	TGCGCCAGCAGCCTCGAGATGGGGCATGGCTACACCTTC
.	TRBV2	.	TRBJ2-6	CASNGAGINSGANVLTF	TGTGCCAGCAACGGGGCAGGGATAAACTCTGGGGCCAACGTCCTGACTTTC
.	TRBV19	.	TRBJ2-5	CASSTRGDQETQYF	TGTGCCAGTAGTACCCGAGGGGACCAAGAGACCCAGTACTTC
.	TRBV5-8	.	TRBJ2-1	CASSLGRAPYNEQFF	TGTGCCAGCAGCTTAGGCAGGGCCCCCTACAATGAGCAGTTCTTC
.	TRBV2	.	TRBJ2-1	CASSGGVGFEQFF	TGTGCCAGCAGTGGTGGGGTTGGATTTGAGCAGTTCTTC
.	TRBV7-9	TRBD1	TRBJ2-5	CASSPSRDRGQETQYF	TGTGCCAGCAGCCCCTCCCGGGACAGGGGGCAAGAGACCCAGTACTTC
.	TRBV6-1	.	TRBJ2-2	CASSAHGGELFF	TGTGCCAGCAGTGCCCACGGCGGGGAGCTGTTTTTT
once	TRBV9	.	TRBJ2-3	CASSVPNIDTQYF	TGTGCCAGCAGCGTTCCAAACATAGATACGCAGTATTTT
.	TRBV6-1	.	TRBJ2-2	CASLAGGNTGELFF	TGTGCCAGCCTAGCTGGGGGGAACACCGGGGAGCTGTTTTTT
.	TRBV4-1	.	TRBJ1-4	CASRHINEKLFF	TGCGCCAGCAGACACATTAATGAAAAACTGTTTTTT
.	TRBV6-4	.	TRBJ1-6	CASSDSYNSPLHF	TGTGCCAGCAGTGACTCCTATAATTCACCCCTCCACTTT
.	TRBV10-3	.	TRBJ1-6	CAISDVGSPLHF	TGTGCCATCAGTGACGTGGGTTCACCCCTCCACTTT
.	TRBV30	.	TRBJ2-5	CAWSWTAQETQYF	TGTGCCTGGAGCTGGACAGCACAAGAGACCCAGTACTTC